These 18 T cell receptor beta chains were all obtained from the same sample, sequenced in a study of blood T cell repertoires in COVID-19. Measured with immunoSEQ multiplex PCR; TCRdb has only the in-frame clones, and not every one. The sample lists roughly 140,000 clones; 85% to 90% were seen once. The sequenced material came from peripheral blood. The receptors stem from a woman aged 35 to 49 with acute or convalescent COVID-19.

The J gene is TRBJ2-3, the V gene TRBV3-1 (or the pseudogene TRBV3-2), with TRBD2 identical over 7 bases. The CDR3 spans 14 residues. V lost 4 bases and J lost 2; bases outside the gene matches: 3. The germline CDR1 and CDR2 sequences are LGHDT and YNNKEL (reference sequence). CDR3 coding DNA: TGTGCCAGCAGCCTAGGACTAGACACAGATACGCAGTATTTT. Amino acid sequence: CASSLGLDTDTQYF.

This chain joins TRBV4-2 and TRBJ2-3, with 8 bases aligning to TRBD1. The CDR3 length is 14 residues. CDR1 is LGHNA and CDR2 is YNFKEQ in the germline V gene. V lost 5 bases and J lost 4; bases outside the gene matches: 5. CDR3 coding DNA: TGTGCCAGCAGCACCCGACAGGGGCCAGATACGCAGTATTTT. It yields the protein CASSTRQGPDTQYF.

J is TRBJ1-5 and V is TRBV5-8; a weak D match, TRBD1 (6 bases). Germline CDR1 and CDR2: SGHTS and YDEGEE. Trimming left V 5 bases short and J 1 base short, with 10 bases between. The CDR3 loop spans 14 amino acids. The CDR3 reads CASRVRGSNQPQHF. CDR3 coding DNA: TGTGCCAGCAGGGTAAGGGGGAGCAATCAGCCCCAGCATTTT.

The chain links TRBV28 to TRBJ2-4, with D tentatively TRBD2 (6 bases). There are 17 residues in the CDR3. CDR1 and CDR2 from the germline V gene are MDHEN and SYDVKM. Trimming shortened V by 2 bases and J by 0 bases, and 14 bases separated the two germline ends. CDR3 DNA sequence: TGTGCCAGCAGTTTACGGGGGTGGGGGATAGCCAAAAACATTCAGTACTTC. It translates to CASSLRGWGIAKNIQYF.

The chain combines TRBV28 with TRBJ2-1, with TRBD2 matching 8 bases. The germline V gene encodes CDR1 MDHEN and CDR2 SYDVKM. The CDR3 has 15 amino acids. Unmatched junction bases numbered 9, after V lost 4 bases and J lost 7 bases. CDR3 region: CASSSGGGFFNEQFF. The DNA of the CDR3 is TGTGCCAGCAGTTCCGGCGGGGGGTTTTTTAATGAGCAGTTCTTC. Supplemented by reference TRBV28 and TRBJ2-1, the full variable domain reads DVKVTQSSRYLVKRTGEKVFLECVQDMDHENMFWYRQDPGLGLRLIYFSYDVKMKEKGDIPEGYSVSREKKERFSLILESASTNQTSMYLCASSSGGGFFNEQFFGPGTRLTVL.

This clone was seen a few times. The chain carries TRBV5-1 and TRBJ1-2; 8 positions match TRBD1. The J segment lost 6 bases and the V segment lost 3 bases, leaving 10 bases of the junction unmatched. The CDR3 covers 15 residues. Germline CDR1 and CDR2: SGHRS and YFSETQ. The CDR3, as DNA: TGCGCCAGCAGCTCTATAGGACAGGGTAATGATGGCTACACCTTC. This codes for CASSSIGQGNDGYTF.

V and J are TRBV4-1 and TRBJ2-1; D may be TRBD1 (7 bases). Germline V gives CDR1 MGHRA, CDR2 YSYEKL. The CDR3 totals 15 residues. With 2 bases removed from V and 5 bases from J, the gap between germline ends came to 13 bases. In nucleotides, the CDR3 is TGCGCCAGCAGCCAAAGCGGGCAGGGGGACAATGAGCAGTTCTTC. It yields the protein CASSQSGQGDNEQFF.

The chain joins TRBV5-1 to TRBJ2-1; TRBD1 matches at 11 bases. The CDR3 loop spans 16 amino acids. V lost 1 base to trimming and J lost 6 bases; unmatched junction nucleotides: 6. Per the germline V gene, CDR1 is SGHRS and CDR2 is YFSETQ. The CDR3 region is CASSLLIGTGGNEQFF. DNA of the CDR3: TGCGCCAGCAGCTTGTTAATAGGGACAGGGGGCAATGAGCAGTTCTTC.

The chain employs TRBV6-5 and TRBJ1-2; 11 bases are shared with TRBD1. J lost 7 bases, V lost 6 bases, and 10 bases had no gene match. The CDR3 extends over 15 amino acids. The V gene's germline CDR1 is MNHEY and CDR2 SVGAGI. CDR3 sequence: CASSGQGAILGGYTF. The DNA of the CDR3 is TGTGCCAGCAGCGGACAGGGGGCTATATTAGGTGGCTACACCTTC.

The CDR3 DNA is TGTGCCAGTAGTATCGAGGGAGGGCATGCAGATACGCAGTATTTT. It specifies CASSIEGGHADTQYF. The V call is TRBV19, the J call TRBJ2-3; TRBD2 aligns across 7 bases. CDR1 and CDR2 (germline): LNHDA, SQIVND (reference sequence). The CDR3 is made up of 15 amino acids. V lost 3 bases and J lost 4; bases outside the gene matches: 7.

The CDR3 DNA reads TGTGCCAGCAGCCAAACGACAGGGCTGAACACTGAAGCTTTCTTT. Its protein product is CASSQTTGLNTEAFF. The chain uses TRBV16 and TRBJ1-1; the match to TRBD1 covers 7 bases. In germline, CDR1 is KGHSY, CDR2 FQNENV. This CDR3 is built from 15 residues. The ends lost 2 bases at V and 0 bases at J; junction bases unmatched: 3.

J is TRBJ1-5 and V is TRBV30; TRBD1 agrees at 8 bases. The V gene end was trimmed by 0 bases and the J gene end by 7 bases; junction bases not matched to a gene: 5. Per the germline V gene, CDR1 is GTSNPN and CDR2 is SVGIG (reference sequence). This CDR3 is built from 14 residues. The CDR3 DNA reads TGTGCCTGGAGTGTAACCCACAGGGGGCAGCCCCAGCATTTT. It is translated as CAWSVTHRGQPQHF. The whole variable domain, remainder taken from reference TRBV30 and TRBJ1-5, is SQTIHQWPATLVQPVGSPLSLECTVEGTSNPNLYWYRQAAGRGLQLLFYSVGIGQISSEVPQNLSASRPQDRQFILSSKKLLLSDSGFYLCAWSVTHRGQPQHFGDGTRLSIL.

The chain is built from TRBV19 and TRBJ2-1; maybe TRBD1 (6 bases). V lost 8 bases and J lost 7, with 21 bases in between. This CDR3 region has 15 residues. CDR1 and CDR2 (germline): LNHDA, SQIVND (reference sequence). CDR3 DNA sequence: TGTGCCAGTGCTTTACAGGGCGGGTTAAGGAATGAGCAGTTCTTC. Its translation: CASALQGGLRNEQFF.

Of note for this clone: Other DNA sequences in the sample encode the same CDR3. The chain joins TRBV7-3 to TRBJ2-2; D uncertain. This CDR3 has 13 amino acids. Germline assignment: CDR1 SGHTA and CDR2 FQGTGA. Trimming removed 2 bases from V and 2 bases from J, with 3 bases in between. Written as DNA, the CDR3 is TGTGCCAGCAGCTTATCTAACACCGGGGAGCTGTTTTTT. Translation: CASSLSNTGELFF.

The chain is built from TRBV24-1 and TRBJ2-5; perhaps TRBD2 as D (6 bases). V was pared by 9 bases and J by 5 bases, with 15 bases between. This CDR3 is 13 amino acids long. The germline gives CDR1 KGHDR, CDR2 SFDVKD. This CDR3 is CATSVAGGETQYF. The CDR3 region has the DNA TGTGCCACCTCCGTTGCAGGAGGGGAGACCCAGTACTTC.

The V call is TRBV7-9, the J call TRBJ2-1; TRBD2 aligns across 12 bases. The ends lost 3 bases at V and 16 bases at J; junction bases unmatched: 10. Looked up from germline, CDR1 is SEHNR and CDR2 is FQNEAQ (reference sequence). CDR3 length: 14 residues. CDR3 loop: CASSFPRLAGVSFF. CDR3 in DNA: TGTGCCAGCAGCTTCCCCCGACTAGCGGGAGTATCTTTCTTC.

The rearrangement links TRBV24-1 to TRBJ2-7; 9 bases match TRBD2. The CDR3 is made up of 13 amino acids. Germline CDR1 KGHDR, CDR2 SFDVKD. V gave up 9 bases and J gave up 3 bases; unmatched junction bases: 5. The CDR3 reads CATSSGVFYEQYF. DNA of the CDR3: TGTGCCACCTCTAGCGGGGTCTTCTACGAGCAGTACTTC.

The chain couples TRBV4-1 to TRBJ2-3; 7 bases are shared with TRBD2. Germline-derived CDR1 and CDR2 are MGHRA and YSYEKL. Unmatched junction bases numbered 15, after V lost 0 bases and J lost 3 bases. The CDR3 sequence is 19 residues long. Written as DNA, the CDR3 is TGCGCCAGCAGCCAAGATATGAAACGCGCGAGCGGGAATACAGATACGCAGTATTTT. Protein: CASSQDMKRASGNTDTQYF.